This T cell receptor (beta chain) was recorded in a study of CD4 T cell repertoires in COVID-19. CDR1 is MDHEN, CDR2 SYDVKM, per germline. The CDR3 sequence is 17 residues long. V lost 4 bases and J lost 5; bases outside the gene matches: 10. Concerning this clone: Its target is not known.

Sequencing used immunoSEQ multiplex PCR; TCRdb keeps in-frame clones, though not all of them. The repertoire holds over 75,000 clones, with about four fifths as singletons. No culture step preceded sequencing of the ex vivo isolated memory T cells. Study observations and caveats: Suggested intraclonal diversification: top SARS-CoV-2-reactive clonotypes appeared in two or three memory subsets.

The TCR sequence derives from a human donor who had COVID-19. Here the sequenced sample was CD4+ T cells from peripheral blood, taken after recovery from COVID-19. The gene calls are TRBV28 and TRBJ1-6; 8 bases agree with TRBD1. The CDR3 protein is CASSSGQGISDNSPLHF. CDR3 DNA: TGTGCCAGCAGTTCCGGACAGGGAATTTCGGATAATTCACCCCTCCACTTT.